Following are 25 T cell receptor beta chains from one sample sequenced in a study of Graves' ophthalmopathy and Graves' hyperthyroidism (dated by TCRdb to the late 2010s). Sequencing took place on an Illumina HiSeq 2000. TCR beta CDR3 regions were amplified from RNA transcripts for repertoire sequencing. A first-round RT-PCR used HTBI primers with the Qiagen OneStep RT-PCR kit, followed by a second-round multiplex PCR, size selection and purification. The public reads were quality trimmed at Q25 with fastp and then assembled into clones with MiXCR by TCRdb, keeping productive beta chains. Here each entry gathers all rows of one CDR3 protein and keeps the most common genes and DNA. For this sample there are 500,000 to 700,000 distinct CDR3 sequences; less than 40% appear just once. The ten biggest clones cover approximately 4.1% of the sample. Specimen: peripheral blood or thyroid tissue (not recorded which). All receptors derive from an adult man with Graves' hyperthyroidism.

The V call is TRBV9, the J call TRBJ2-3; D is possibly TRBD2 (6 bases). Germline CDR1 reads SGDLS; CDR2 reads YYNGEE. This CDR3 region has 16 residues. The V gene lost 3 bases and the J gene lost 1 base, with 15 bases spanning the gap. CDR3 region: CASSETTPGGTDTQYF. CDR3 sequence (DNA): TGTGCCAGCAGCGAGACCACCCCGGGGGGCACAGATACGCAGTATTTT.

The table lists this clonotype with many counts. The V gene is TRBV2, the J gene TRBJ1-5; D call uncertain. The V gene lost 3 bases and the J gene lost 4 bases, with 13 bases spanning the gap. Germline V lookup: CDR1 SNHLY, CDR2 FYNNEI. The CDR3 consists of 15 residues. As DNA, the CDR3 is TGTGCCAGCAGTGAGGCCGCCCTGGGGAATCAGCCCCAGCATTTT. Translating gives CASSEAALGNQPQHF.

In this sample, this clonotype turned up many times. The rearrangement links TRBV10-3 to TRBJ2-7; 10 positions match TRBD1. Germline V lookup: CDR1 ENHRY, CDR2 SYGVKD. This CDR3 has 13 amino acids. J was trimmed by 6 bases and V by 10 bases; bases with no gene match: 9. The CDR3 here is CATSWDRGLEQYF. The DNA for the CDR3 is TGTGCCACGTCGTGGGACAGGGGCCTCGAGCAGTACTTC.

This clonotype was seen at least ten times. This chain joins TRBV10-3 and TRBJ1-3; no clear D gene. V was cut by 4 bases and J by 0 bases, with 13 bases left in between. The germline V gene has CDR1 ENHRY and CDR2 SYGVKD. This CDR3 spans 16 amino acids. The CDR3 region is CAISGSPGFSGNTIYF. The CDR3 DNA is TGTGCCATCAGTGGATCTCCCGGGTTCTCTGGAAACACCATATATTTT.

V is TRBV29-1 and J is TRBJ2-7; D call uncertain. V was shortened by 6 bases and J by 4 bases, with 13 bases between the two germline ends. Germline V lookup: CDR1 SQVTM, CDR2 ANQGSEA. This CDR3 contains 12 residues. The CDR3 loop is CSVRLGLYEQYF. The CDR3 bases are TGCAGCGTCCGCTTGGGGTTGTACGAGCAGTACTTC.

The rearrangement uses TRBV3-1 and TRBJ2-2, with TRBD1 matching over 9 bases. V was pared by 3 bases and J by 1 base, with 0 bases of the junction left unmatched. Germline CDR1 is LGHDT and CDR2 is YNNKEL (reference sequence). CDR3 length: 15 amino acids. The CDR3 DNA follows: TGTGCCAGCAGCCAGGGACAGGGGAACACCGGGGAGCTGTTTTTT. Protein: CASSQGQGNTGELFF. The complete variable domain, with remaining parts taken from reference TRBV3-1 and TRBJ2-2, reads DTAVSQTPKYLVTQMGNDKSIKCEQNLGHDTMYWYKQDSKKFLKIMFSYNNKELIINETVPNRFSPKSPDKAHLNLHINSLELGDSAVYFCASSQGQGNTGELFFGEGSRLTVL.

As for this clonotype: The conserved closing phenylalanine or tryptophan is absent in this CDR3, likely reflecting a read error. This rearrangement joins TRBV2 to TRBJ1-3; D remains ambiguous. Germline CDR1 and CDR2: SNHLY and FYNNEI. CDR3 length: 11 amino acids. V lost 3 bases to trimming and J lost 7 bases, with 4 bases between them. The CDR3 DNA reads TGTGCCAGCAGTGAGGGCAACACCATATATTCT. Translating gives CASSEGNTIYS.

This clonotype was found many times. This chain links TRBV7-9 with TRBJ2-5; 11 bases match TRBD2. Germline V CDR1 and CDR2: SEHNR, FQNEAQ (reference sequence). CDR3 length: 18 residues. V was pared by 2 bases and J by 5 bases, with 13 bases of the junction left unmatched. The CDR3: CASSLLGSGRASSETQYF. CDR3 DNA: TGTGCCAGCAGCTTACTGGGTAGCGGGAGGGCCAGTTCTGAGACCCAGTACTTC.

The CDR3 DNA reads TGCAGCGTCGGACAGGGGGCGACCGACGAGCAGTACTTC. Translating gives CSVGQGATDEQYF. The chain is built from TRBV29-1 and TRBJ2-7; TRBD1 agrees at 11 bases. CDR1 and CDR2 from the germline V gene are SQVTM and ANQGSEA. This CDR3 is built from 13 residues. Trimming at V came to 6 bases and at J to 5 bases, leaving 6 bases not matched to a gene.

Note on this clonotype: This may stem from a read error, because a much larger clone lies one nucleotide away. This rearrangement joins TRBV15 to TRBJ2-2; TRBD2 is a possible D gene (5 bases). CDR1 LNHNV and CDR2 YYDKDF come from the germline V gene (reference sequence). Trimming pared 4 bases from V and 9 bases from J, leaving 21 bases between. The CDR3 has 16 residues. CDR3 region: CATSIRRASRTRELFF. The CDR3 nucleotides read TGTGCCACCAGCATTAGACGGGCTAGCAGAACCAGGGAGCTGTTTTTT.

This clonotype was recorded at least ten times. The gene calls are TRBV15 and TRBJ2-5, with 14 positions matching TRBD2. Germline V gene data show CDR1 as LNHNV and CDR2 as YYDKDF (reference sequence). This CDR3 contains 18 residues. The V segment lost 2 bases and the J segment 4 bases; nucleotides outside the gene matches: 9. For the CDR3, the DNA is TGTGCCACCAGCAGACCTCCGGGACTAGCGGGAGAAGGAGAGACCCAGTACTTC. Protein product: CATSRPPGLAGEGETQYF.

Ten or more counts support this clonotype. The chain joins TRBV29-1 to TRBJ1-6, with a possible D match to TRBD1 (5 bases). The CDR3 is made up of 14 amino acids. Germline V gene lookup returns CDR1 SQVTM and CDR2 ANQGSEA. V was pared by 4 bases and J by 5 bases, with 12 bases between. The CDR3 loop is CSVAGSRDNSPLHF. CDR3 bases: TGCAGCGTTGCGGGCAGCAGGGATAATTCACCCCTCCACTTT.

This chain uses TRBV5-1 with TRBJ1-1, with D unresolved. The germline V gene has CDR1 SGHRS and CDR2 YFSETQ. This CDR3 is 15 amino acids long. V shed 3 bases and J shed 1 base, with 13 bases lying between them. The CDR3 sequence is CASSSGEGRNTEAFF. CDR3 DNA: TGCGCCAGCAGCTCGGGAGAGGGTCGGAACACTGAAGCTTTCTTT.

The rearrangement links TRBV5-1 to TRBJ2-7, with 10 bases matching TRBD1. The V segment lost 2 bases and the J segment 3 bases; nucleotides outside the gene matches: 5. This CDR3 has 15 residues. Germline V lookup: CDR1 SGHRS, CDR2 YFSETQ. The CDR3 is CASSLKDRGDYEQYF. CDR3 bases: TGCGCCAGCAGCTTAAAGGACAGGGGGGACTACGAGCAGTACTTC.

This clonotype was detected many times. The genes are TRBV29-1 and TRBJ2-7; the D is unclear. V gave up 7 bases and J gave up 6 bases, with 16 bases separating them. The CDR3 runs 12 residues. Germline V gives CDR1 SQVTM, CDR2 ANQGSEA. CDR3 loop: CSAAQAGREQYF. DNA for the CDR3: TGCAGCGCCGCCCAGGCAGGTCGCGAGCAGTACTTC.

In this sample, this clonotype turned up many times. CDR3 sequence reads: CASSSTRRAGISYEQYF. The CDR3 coding sequence is TGTGCCAGCAGCTCCACCCGGCGGGCCGGGATCTCCTACGAGCAGTACTTC. V usage is TRBV7-8 and J usage is TRBJ2-7; a possible D gene is TRBD2 (5 bases). The CDR3 consists of 17 residues. With 4 bases removed from V and 0 bases from J, the gap between germline ends came to 19 bases. Germline CDR1 and CDR2: SGHVS and FQNEAQ.

This clonotype occurred many times. This rearrangement joins TRBV27 to TRBJ2-7; no firm D call. This CDR3 is 12 amino acids long. The germline gives CDR1 MNHEY, CDR2 SMNVEV (reference sequence). The germline V and J ends were trimmed by 6 bases and 3 bases, with 9 bases remaining between them. The CDR3 region is CASSFWGYEQYF. CDR3 DNA sequence: TGTGCCAGCAGCTTTTGGGGCTACGAGCAGTACTTC.

Ten or more counts support this clonotype. This sequence joins TRBV5-5 and TRBJ2-7, with D possibly being TRBD1 or TRBD2 (5 bases each). V was cut by 4 bases and J by 7 bases, with 18 bases left in between. Germline V gene sequence: CDR1 SGHKS, CDR2 YYEKEE (reference sequence). CDR3 length: 14 amino acids. CDR3 bases: TGTGCCAGCAGCCGATGGACGGGGCCGGGGGAGCAGTACTTC. This codes for CASSRWTGPGEQYF.

This clonotype appeared a single time. V and J are TRBV20-1 and TRBJ2-6; 8 nucleotides align to TRBD1. V lost 3 bases to trimming and J lost 8 bases; unmatched junction nucleotides: 12. Germline CDR1 reads DFQATT; CDR2 reads SNEGSKA (reference sequence). The CDR3 sequence is 16 residues long. DNA of the CDR3: TGCAGTGCTAGTGGGTTCGGACAGGGTGAGACCAACGTCCTGACTTTC. This translates into CSASGFGQGETNVLTF.

There are many counts of this clonotype. V and J are TRBV6-5 and TRBJ1-2; D might be TRBD1 (5 bases). The CDR3 is 15 amino acids. V lost 2 bases and J lost 4, with 14 bases in between. CDR1 is MNHEY and CDR2 is SVGAGI in the germline V gene. The DNA for the CDR3 is TGTGCCAGCAGTTACGGGGTGGGGACGGGCTATGGCTACACCTTC. It specifies CASSYGVGTGYGYTF.

Regarding this clonotype: The CDR3 does not end in the conserved phenylalanine or tryptophan, so this is likely a read error. It is unclear where the CDR3 begins or ends on the DNA, so no DNA is shown, and the CDR3 is as TCRdb lists it. The chain couples TRBV6-5 to TRBJ1-3. Termini included, the CDR3 measures 9 amino acids. CDR1 and CDR2 (germline): MNHEY, SVGAGI. The CDR3 region is CAISDSFNT.

This chain connects TRBV29-1 to TRBJ2-7; D is unresolved. The end of the DNA fits TRBJ2-1 better, so the J call may be wrong. The CDR3 has 14 amino acids. Per the germline V gene, CDR1 is SQVTM and CDR2 is ANQGSEA. Written as DNA, the CDR3 is TGCAGCGTTGTACGCAGGAGCTCCTACAATGAGCAGTTCTTC. Amino acids: CSVVRRSSYNEQFF.

The table lists this clonotype with many counts. This chain connects TRBV29-1 to TRBJ1-2; no clear D gene. The germline V and J ends were trimmed by 0 bases and 3 bases, with 8 bases remaining between them. The CDR3 spans 13 residues. Germline assignment: CDR1 SQVTM and CDR2 ANQGSEA. CDR3 in amino acids: CSVEEPSYYGYTF. DNA of the CDR3: TGCAGCGTTGAAGAACCCAGCTACTATGGCTACACCTTC.

This clonotype has just a few counts. The rearrangement joins TRBV2 to TRBJ2-7; tentative D call: TRBD1 (6 bases). CDR3 size: 11 residues. Trimming left V 8 bases short and J 6 bases short, with 11 bases between. CDR1 and CDR2 from the germline V gene are SNHLY and FYNNEI. CDR3 nucleotides: TGTGCCAGCGGTAGAGGGGGCGAGCAGTACTTC. Its translation: CASGRGGEQYF.

Of note for this clonotype: The junction and the germline gene differ at one end; a read error may be behind it. The J gene is TRBJ1-5, the V gene TRBV24-1; D not resolved. Germline values: CDR1 KGHDR, CDR2 SFDVKD. The CDR3 totals 14 residues. The CDR3 sequence: CATGDFGSNQPQHF. The CDR3 DNA follows: TGTGCCACCGGTGATTTTGGAAGCAATCAGCCCCAGCATTTT.